This entry concerns a single T cell receptor beta chain. Its antigen is currently unknown. The CDR3 spans 17 residues. Germline V lookup: CDR1 WSHSY, CDR2 SAAADI. The data originate from a study of T cell responses to AZD1222 COVID-19 vaccine. Study information: Recipients boosted at about 4 weeks or about 12 weeks are pooled.

General study results and limits: Reportedly, nearly half the spike-specific TCRs target unmutated variant regions. Elevations in Spike-specific TCR breadth and depth followed administration of two AZD1222 doses.

Only in-frame clones appear in the TCRdb table, and some are missing; sequencing was by immunoSEQ multiplex PCR. The sample has under 200,000 clones; 85% to 95% are singletons. Here the sequenced sample was peripheral blood, taken on day 0 of AZD1222 vaccination. This receptor was taken from an adult in good health. The chain is built from TRBV10-2 and TRBJ2-7, with 7 nucleotides matching TRBD2. The CDR3 DNA reads as TGCCCCCCCCGCGACCCCGGGGGGAGGGCCGGGACCTACGAGCAGTACTTC. This sequence encodes CPPRDPGGRAGTYEQYF.